These 7 T cell receptor beta chains were all obtained from the same sample, sequenced in a study of T cell changes during pregnancy in multiple sclerosis. Data came from immunoSEQ multiplex PCR; TCRdb stores just in-frame clones and leaves some out. Of about 64,000 clones listed, roughly 92% are singletons. Sequenced here: peripheral blood, sampled in the second trimester of pregnancy. Source of these receptors: a female donor with multiple sclerosis, enrolled in a pregnancy study.

The chain combines TRBV10-3 with TRBJ2-2, with 8 bases aligning to TRBD2. The CDR3 totals 14 residues. CDR1 and CDR2 (germline): ENHRY, SYGVKD. V was clipped by 7 bases and J by 5 bases; unmatched bases: 6. Here the CDR3 DNA reads TGTGCCATCATCGGGACTAGAAGTACCGGGGAGCTGTTTTTT. It specifies CAIIGTRSTGELFF.

The chain has TRBV6-5 and TRBJ2-7; D is perhaps TRBD2 (6 bases). The germline V gene encodes CDR1 MNHEY and CDR2 SVGAGI. V lost 0 bases and J 6 bases, leaving 15 bases between the germline ends. This CDR3 is built from 15 residues. The CDR3 sequence is CASSYSNGGGSEQYF. The CDR3 region has the DNA TGTGCCAGCAGTTACTCGAACGGGGGAGGAAGCGAGCAGTACTTC.

This rearrangement joins TRBV7-2 to TRBJ1-1, with unresolved D. The germline CDR1 and CDR2 sequences are SGHTA and FQGNSA. Trimming took off 4 bases at V and 3 bases at J, with 9 bases between the two ends. This CDR3 is built from 13 residues. For the CDR3, the DNA is TGTGCCAGCAGCTCACAGTCTTACACTGAAGCTTTCTTT. Protein: CASSSQSYTEAFF.

The chain recombines TRBV28 with TRBJ2-7; 7 nucleotides match TRBD1. The CDR3 spans 16 residues. V was pared by 4 bases and J by 3 bases, with 12 bases of the junction left unmatched. From germline, CDR1 is MDHEN and CDR2 SYDVKM. The CDR3 nucleotides read TGTGCCAGCAGTTCTTTATGGAAGGGGGCTAACTACGAGCAGTACTTC. This codes for CASSSLWKGANYEQYF.

Points on this clone: An end of the junction does not agree with germline; a read error may underlie this. The genes are TRBV4-1 and TRBJ2-2, with a possible D match to TRBD2 (6 bases). The germline gives CDR1 MGHRA, CDR2 YSYEKL. This CDR3 has 16 amino acids. The CDR3 DNA sequence: TGCGCCAGCAGCCTGGACACTAGCTGGAACACCGGGAAGCTGTTTTTT. Translation: CASSLDTSWNTGKLFF.

This CDR3 is CASSIIGETQYF. CDR3 DNA sequence: TGTGCCAGCAGTATAATCGGAGAGACCCAGTACTTC. The rearrangement joins TRBV9 to TRBJ2-5; no clear D gene. V was shortened by 5 bases and J by 4 bases, with 9 bases between the two germline ends. The CDR3 spans 12 residues. Looked up from germline, CDR1 is SGDLS and CDR2 is YYNGEE.

This chain links TRBV5-1 with TRBJ2-1; 9 bases fit TRBD1. This CDR3 is built from 16 residues. Germline V CDR1 and CDR2: SGHRS, YFSETQ. J lost 9 bases, V lost 0 bases, and 10 bases had no gene match. CDR3 in DNA: TGCGCCAGCAGCTTGGTAGGGACAGGGCGAGGGATTGAGCAGTTCTTC. Its protein is CASSLVGTGRGIEQFF.